This T cell receptor beta chain was observed in a study of blood T cell repertoires in COVID-19. Sequenced by immunoSEQ multiplex PCR; TCRdb stores in-frame clones only, minus some. Seen here are some 290,000 clones, 90% observed once, and the top ten hold 2.5% to 3.5%. This CDR3 contains 16 residues. The germline V and J ends were trimmed by 1 base and 5 bases, with 16 bases remaining between them. CDR1 and CDR2 (germline): SGDLS, YYNGEE. Input material: peripheral blood. The chain couples TRBV9 to TRBJ2-1; the D gene is possibly TRBD2 (6 bases). The clonotype comes from a woman in her thirties with COVID-19, enrolled during active disease. The CDR3 DNA sequence: TGTGCCAGCAGCGTAACCCCGGGACTTTCCGACAATGAGCAGTTCTTC. Protein sequence: CASSVTPGLSDNEQFF.